The present T cell receptor (beta chain) was sequenced within a study of T-cell reconstitution after alpha-beta-depleted transplantation in children. The CDR3 sequence is 17 residues long. The germline V gene encodes CDR1 MNHEY and CDR2 SMNVEV (reference sequence). V trimming: 3 bases; J trimming: 6 bases; junction bases outside the gene matches: 7. Using unique molecular identifiers, the investigators prepared the TCRbeta library. MiXCR, run by TCRdb on the PCR reads, gives a single entry per CDR3 protein. The repertoire holds around 400,000 distinct CDR3 sequences, with roughly 11% as singletons. The table lists this clonotype with a few counts.

This sequence was found in a human donor who donated a stem cell graft to a child with acute myeloid leukemia. The chain links TRBV27 to TRBJ2-4; 14 bases are shared with TRBD2. Specimen: PBMCs from the stem cell graft donor, collected from the stem cell graft. For the CDR3, the DNA is TGTGCCAGCAGTTTGCGACTAGCGGGAGGGCCTAGAAACATTCAGTACTTC. This encodes CASSLRLAGGPRNIQYF.